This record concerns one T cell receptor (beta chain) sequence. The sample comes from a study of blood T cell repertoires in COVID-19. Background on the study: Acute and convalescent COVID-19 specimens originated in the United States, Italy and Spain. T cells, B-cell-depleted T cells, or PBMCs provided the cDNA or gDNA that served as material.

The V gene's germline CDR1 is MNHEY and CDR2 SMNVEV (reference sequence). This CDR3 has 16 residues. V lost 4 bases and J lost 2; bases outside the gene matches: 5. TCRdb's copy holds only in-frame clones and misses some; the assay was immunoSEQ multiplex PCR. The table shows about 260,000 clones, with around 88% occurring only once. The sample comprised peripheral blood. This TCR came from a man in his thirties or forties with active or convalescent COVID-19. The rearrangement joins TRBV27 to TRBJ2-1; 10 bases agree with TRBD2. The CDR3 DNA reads TGTGCCAGCAGTTCCGGGAGCGGGGGGGCCTACAATGAGCAGTTCTTC. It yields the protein CASSSGSGGAYNEQFF.